These 7 T cell receptor beta chains were all obtained from the same sample, sequenced in a study of T cell responses to AZD1222 COVID-19 vaccine. Libraries were prepared by immunoSEQ multiplex PCR; TCRdb keeps only in-frame clonotypes and omits some of them. The data hold approximately 90,000 clones, with 85% to 90% observed a single time. The starting material was peripheral blood, obtained on day 0 of AZD1222 vaccination. Source of these receptors: an adult in good health.

J is TRBJ1-1 and V is TRBV12-3 or TRBV12-4; D gene unclear. Between the trimmed V and J ends, which lost 6 bases and 1 base, there was a span of 9 bases. This CDR3 spans 13 amino acids. CDR3 protein: CASRSQENTEAFF. In DNA form, the CDR3 reads TGTGCCAGCAGGTCTCAGGAGAACACTGAAGCTTTCTTT.

This clone has just one count. This chain connects TRBV29-1 to TRBJ2-7; 8 nucleotides match TRBD1. The germline V gene encodes CDR1 SQVTM and CDR2 ANQGSEA. The CDR3 runs to 12 residues. With V trimmed by 7 bases and J by 2 bases, 4 bases remained unmatched. The CDR3 nucleotides are TGCAGCGCTGGACAGGGTGCCTACGAGCAGTACTTC. It specifies CSAGQGAYEQYF.

A few counts support this clone. The chain employs TRBV15 and TRBJ2-3, with D possibly matching TRBD2 (6 bases). V was cut by 4 bases and J by 2 bases, with 10 bases left in between. The CDR3 totals 14 residues. CDR1 LNHNV and CDR2 YYDKDF come from the germline V gene (reference sequence). CDR3 DNA sequence: TGTGCCACCAGCACCGGACTACCCACAGATACGCAGTATTTT. Protein: CATSTGLPTDTQYF.

V and J are TRBV2 and TRBJ1-1; a weak D match, TRBD1 (5 bases). CDR1 is SNHLY and CDR2 is FYNNEI in the germline V gene. This CDR3 contains 17 residues. Trimming removed 3 bases from V and 2 bases from J, with 19 bases in between. This CDR3 reads CASSDPGGRGGNTEAFF. The CDR3 nucleotides read TGTGCCAGCAGTGATCCGGGGGGTAGGGGCGGTAACACTGAAGCTTTCTTT.

V and J are TRBV3-1 (or the pseudogene TRBV3-2) and TRBJ2-5, with D hard to call. Germline V CDR1 and CDR2: LGHDT, YNNKEL (reference sequence). The CDR3 has 14 amino acids. V was trimmed by 1 base and J by 3 bases, leaving 9 bases between them. CDR3 bases: TGTGCCAGCAGCCAAGTCTTCGGAGAAGAGACCCAGTACTTC. Translating it yields CASSQVFGEETQYF.

The J gene is TRBJ2-5, the V gene TRBV5-4; possibly TRBD1 or TRBD2 for D (5 bases each). CDR3 size: 13 residues. Germline lookup yields CDR1 SGHNT and CDR2 YYREEE (reference sequence). The V end was cut by 3 bases, the J end by 5 bases, with 11 bases between. The DNA of the CDR3 is TGTGCCAGCAGCTCCGGGACGGTGGAGACCCAGTACTTC. Its protein product is CASSSGTVETQYF.

The chain links TRBV4-3 to TRBJ1-5; TRBD1 is a possible D gene (6 bases). V was cut by 0 bases and J by 2 bases, with 14 bases left in between. The germline V gene encodes CDR1 LGHNA and CDR2 YSLEER. This CDR3 comprises 17 residues. The CDR3 bases are TGCGCCAGCAGCCAAGATCCTCAGGGGCAAGGCAATCAGCCCCAGCATTTT. This sequence encodes CASSQDPQGQGNQPQHF.